These 22 T cell receptor beta chains share one sample of origin, sequenced in a study of cytomegalovirus exposure and HLA in healthy donors. The PCR contained 60 Vbeta and 13 Jbeta primers. Sequencing used immunoSEQ multiplex PCR; TCRdb keeps in-frame clones, though not all of them. The repertoire holds 95,000 to 110,000 clones, approximately 74% seen once, with around 15% in the top ten. Sequencing was performed on PBMCs. Source of these receptors: a woman aged 35 to 49 in good health and CMV-seropositive.

This chain links TRBV6-5 with TRBJ1-5; possible D gene TRBD1, 5 bases. Germline V lookup: CDR1 MNHEY, CDR2 SVGAGI. The V gene lost 4 bases and the J gene lost 8 bases, with 18 bases spanning the gap. This CDR3 has 15 residues. This CDR3 reads CASSSRSGVREPQHF. As DNA, the CDR3 is TGTGCCAGCAGTTCCAGGTCGGGGGTTCGGGAGCCCCAGCATTTT.

The chain joins TRBV5-1 to TRBJ1-1; a weak D match, TRBD1 (6 bases). The CDR3 extends over 14 amino acids. The V and J ends lost 4 bases and 1 base respectively, with 11 bases between them. Germline CDR1 is SGHRS and CDR2 is YFSETQ. The CDR3 DNA is TGCGCCAGCAGCAAGACAGGACCGAACACTGAAGCTTTCTTT. Translation: CASSKTGPNTEAFF.

V usage is TRBV4-1 and J usage is TRBJ1-5, with 7 bases identical to TRBD1. After removal of 3 bases from V and 3 bases from J, the junction contained 5 bases not matched to a gene. The CDR3 has 15 amino acids. Per germline, CDR1 MGHRA and CDR2 YSYEKL. The CDR3 sequence: CASSQDRRFNQPQHF. CDR3 coding DNA: TGCGCCAGCAGCCAGGACAGGCGCTTCAATCAGCCCCAGCATTTT.

The chain joins TRBV5-1 to TRBJ2-1, with 10 bases identical to TRBD1. V was pared by 5 bases and J by 6 bases, with 2 bases of the junction left unmatched. This CDR3 is 13 amino acids long. Germline CDR1 reads SGHRS; CDR2 reads YFSETQ. For the CDR3, the DNA is TGCGCCAGCAGATGGACAGGGGGCAATGAGCAGTTCTTC. Protein product: CASRWTGGNEQFF.

This sequence joins TRBV7-9 and TRBJ2-5, with D unresolved. The germline V gene has CDR1 SEHNR and CDR2 FQNEAQ (reference sequence). The V and J ends lost 2 bases and 2 bases respectively, with 12 bases between them. CDR3 length: 15 amino acids. The DNA for the CDR3 is TGTGCCAGCAGCTTACCGGATGGGCTACAAGAGACCCAGTACTTC. Protein sequence: CASSLPDGLQETQYF.

The genes are TRBV27 and TRBJ1-1; 12 bases are shared with TRBD1. The CDR3 runs 15 residues. Germline V gene data show CDR1 as MNHEY and CDR2 as SMNVEV (reference sequence). Trimming took 4 bases from V and 4 from J; bases not matched to a gene: 4. The CDR3 sequence is CASSSGQGAGTEAFF. As DNA, the CDR3 is TGTGCCAGCAGTTCGGGACAGGGGGCAGGCACTGAAGCTTTCTTT.

The rearrangement joins TRBV11-1 to TRBJ2-7, with 7 positions matching TRBD1. Germline CDR1 is SGHAT and CDR2 is FQDESV (reference sequence). The CDR3 spans 12 residues. The junction had 2 bases not matched to a gene; V was cut back by 5 bases and J by 4 bases. The CDR3 is CASSRGQYEQYF. The CDR3 DNA is TGTGCCAGCAGCAGGGGGCAGTACGAGCAGTACTTC.

The chain couples TRBV5-1 to TRBJ2-3; 8 bases line up with TRBD2. V gave up 5 bases and J gave up 0 bases; unmatched junction bases: 8. Germline CDR1 reads SGHRS; CDR2 reads YFSETQ. The CDR3 contains 16 residues. This CDR3 is CASRAGGSTSTDTQYF. In nucleotides, the CDR3 is TGCGCCAGCAGGGCGGGGGGCTCAACTAGCACAGATACGCAGTATTTT. Looking up the rest from reference TRBV5-1 and TRBJ2-3 gives the full variable domain: KAGVTQTPRYLIKTRGQQVTLSCSPISGHRSVSWYQQTPGQGLQFLFEYFSETQRNKGNFPGRFSGRQFSNSRSEMNVSTLELGDSALYLCASRAGGSTSTDTQYFGPGTRLTVL.

The V and J genes are TRBV19 and TRBJ1-6; 8 bases fit TRBD1. J was trimmed by 10 bases and V by 4 bases; bases with no gene match: 12. This CDR3 comprises 16 residues. The V gene's germline CDR1 is LNHDA and CDR2 SQIVND (reference sequence). This chain's CDR3 is CASSTFGQGGNSPLHF. The CDR3 DNA reads TGTGCCAGTAGTACCTTCGGACAGGGCGGGAACTCACCCCTCCACTTT.

This chain connects TRBV25-1 to TRBJ1-1; D not certain. Looked up from germline, CDR1 is MGHDK and CDR2 is SYGVNS. Trimming shortened V by 4 bases and J by 5 bases, and 8 bases separated the two germline ends. This CDR3 region has 12 residues. The DNA for the CDR3 is TGTGCCAGCAGTGCCAGTCCAACTGAAGCTTTCTTT. It specifies CASSASPTEAFF.

The chain couples TRBV20-1 to TRBJ1-2; D is unclear. CDR1 and CDR2 from the germline V gene are DFQATT and SNEGSKA (reference sequence). The V gene lost 5 bases and the J gene lost 9 bases, with 13 bases spanning the gap. The CDR3 totals 11 residues. This chain's CDR3 is CSAVGPMSYTF. As DNA, the CDR3 is TGCAGTGCTGTTGGGCCTATGAGCTACACCTTC.

The chain uses TRBV28 and TRBJ1-2; TRBD1 might be the D (6 bases). The CDR3 length is 13 residues. V gave up 7 bases and J gave up 5 bases, with 14 bases separating them. Germline V gene lookup returns CDR1 MDHEN and CDR2 SYDVKM. The CDR3 spells CASTLTGRYGYTF. The CDR3 DNA is TGTGCCAGCACTTTGACAGGAAGATATGGCTACACCTTC.

The rearrangement uses TRBV29-1 and TRBJ1-2; unclear D gene. This CDR3 has 12 amino acids. Trimming took 1 base from V and 4 from J, leaving 7 bases between them. Germline CDR1 and CDR2: SQVTM and ANQGSEA. CDR3: CSVEGESYGYTF. For the CDR3, the DNA is TGCAGCGTTGAAGGGGAGAGCTATGGCTACACCTTC.

The chain employs TRBV7-8 and TRBJ1-1, with D maybe TRBD1 (5 bases). The CDR3 has 14 amino acids. Germline CDR1 is SGHVS and CDR2 is FQNEAQ. Between the trimmed V and J ends, which lost 5 bases and 7 bases, there was a span of 17 bases. CDR3 DNA sequence: TGTGCCAGCAGCCCACAAGGGGTCTCCGGTGAAGCTTTCTTT. Translated, it gives CASSPQGVSGEAFF.

The V and J genes are TRBV7-9 and TRBJ1-3; D possibly corresponds to TRBD1 (6 bases). The V and J ends lost 5 bases and 0 bases respectively, with 11 bases between them. CDR1 is SEHNR and CDR2 is FQNEAQ in the germline V gene (reference sequence). CDR3 length equals 15 residues. The CDR3 DNA reads as TGTGCCAGCAGCCCAGGACAGCCCTCTGGAAACACCATATATTTT. Residues: CASSPGQPSGNTIYF.

The chain links TRBV4-2 to TRBJ2-5; tentative D call: TRBD2 (5 bases). This CDR3 comprises 14 residues. CDR1 is LGHNA, CDR2 YNFKEQ, per germline. Trimming shortened V by 0 bases and J by 7 bases, and 12 bases separated the two germline ends. The CDR3 region has the DNA TGTGCCAGCAGCCAAGATTGGAACGGAGGGACCCAGTACTTC. It specifies CASSQDWNGGTQYF.

V is TRBV6-6 and J is TRBJ1-2; D not certain. V lost 2 bases and J lost 6, with 10 bases in between. The CDR3 has 13 amino acids. Germline V gene lookup returns CDR1 MNHNY and CDR2 SVGAGI (reference sequence). CDR3 in DNA: TGTGCCAGCAGTTACCAGGTGCTGGATGGCTACACCTTC. Translated, it gives CASSYQVLDGYTF.

This clone was observed a few times. The chain recombines TRBV6-1 with TRBJ2-2; possible D gene TRBD2, 5 bases. This CDR3 region has 15 residues. Germline CDR1 and CDR2: MNHNS and SASEGT. Trimming pared 1 base from V and 6 bases from J, leaving 12 bases between. The CDR3 spells CASSEDGLVAGELFF. DNA for the CDR3: TGTGCCAGCAGTGAAGACGGACTCGTAGCCGGGGAGCTGTTTTTT.

V is TRBV6-1 and J is TRBJ2-5, with 10 bases fitting TRBD1. The V and J ends lost 6 bases and 5 bases, in that order; junction bases with no gene match: 9. Germline V gives CDR1 MNHNS, CDR2 SASEGT. The CDR3 is 15 amino acids. The CDR3 DNA is TGTGCCAGCAGGGCAGACAGGGGGCGAGGGGAGACCCAGTACTTC. This codes for CASRADRGRGETQYF.

The rearrangement links TRBV28 to TRBJ2-7, with 7 bases identical to TRBD2. V lost 8 bases to trimming and J lost 2 bases; unmatched junction nucleotides: 6. Germline V CDR1 and CDR2: MDHEN, SYDVKM. The CDR3 spans 13 residues. CDR3 region: CASGRGTTYEQYF. As DNA, the CDR3 is TGTGCCAGCGGGAGGGGAACCACCTACGAGCAGTACTTC.

The chain recombines TRBV5-4 with TRBJ2-1, with 7 bases that match TRBD1. The CDR3 loop spans 17 amino acids. The germline gives CDR1 SGHNT, CDR2 YYREEE (reference sequence). With 0 bases clipped from V and 6 bases from J, the junction kept 12 bases outside the gene matches. The CDR3 sequence is CASSLGPGQTKTNEQFF. The CDR3 DNA sequence: TGTGCCAGCAGCTTGGGCCCGGGACAGACAAAGACCAATGAGCAGTTCTTC.

The chain uses TRBV9 and TRBJ1-2; 7 bases map to TRBD1. The J segment lost 4 bases and the V segment lost 4 bases, leaving 4 bases of the junction unmatched. Germline CDR1 reads SGDLS; CDR2 reads YYNGEE. This CDR3 has 13 residues. The CDR3 here is CASSMTGSYGYTF. The DNA for the CDR3 is TGTGCCAGCAGCATGACAGGGAGCTATGGCTACACCTTC.